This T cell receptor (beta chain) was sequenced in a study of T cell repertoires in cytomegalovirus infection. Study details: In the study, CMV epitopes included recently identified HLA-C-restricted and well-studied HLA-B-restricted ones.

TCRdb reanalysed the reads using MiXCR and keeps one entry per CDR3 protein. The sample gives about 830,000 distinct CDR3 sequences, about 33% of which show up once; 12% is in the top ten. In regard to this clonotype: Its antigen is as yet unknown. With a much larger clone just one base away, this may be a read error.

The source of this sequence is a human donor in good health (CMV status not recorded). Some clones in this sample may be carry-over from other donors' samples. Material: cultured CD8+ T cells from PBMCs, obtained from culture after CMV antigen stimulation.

The CDR3 sequence is CASSPATNEILFF. The CDR3 DNA follows: TGTGCCAGCAGTCCCGCAACTAATGAAATACTGTTTTTT. This sequence joins TRBV7-6 and TRBJ1-4; no clear D gene. CDR3 length: 13 residues. Germline V gene sequence: CDR1 SGHVS, CDR2 FNYEAQ.